This TCR beta chain was observed in a study of technical replicates of blood from a few donors. The germline CDR1 and CDR2 sequences are MDHEN and SYDVKM. This CDR3 region has 12 residues. With 6 bases removed from V and 5 bases from J, the gap between germline ends came to 8 bases. Profiling relied on immunoSEQ multiplex PCR, and the TCRdb table lists in-frame clones only, not all of them. The repertoire includes approximately 75,000 clones, around 97% of them detected once, and 0.18% sits in the top ten. The rearrangement uses TRBV28 and TRBJ1-5, with D possibly TRBD1 on 5 matching bases. The receptor was isolated from a human donor in good health. The source material was T cells isolated from PBMCs. CDR3: CASRRGDQPQHF. The CDR3 coding sequence is TGTGCCAGCAGGCGGGGGGATCAGCCCCAGCATTTT.